The 15 T cell receptor beta chains below come from one sample, sequenced in a study of blood T cell repertoires in COVID-19. This table comes from immunoSEQ multiplex PCR, and its TCRdb copy is limited to in-frame clones, with some not included. The data show around 49,000 clones, more than 70% seen once. Sequencing input: peripheral blood. These receptors were taken from a human donor in a cohort sampled during active COVID-19.

The chain is built from TRBV7-2 and TRBJ1-2; weak D call: TRBD1 (5 bases). Trimming pared 3 bases from V and 2 bases from J, leaving 16 bases between. Looked up from germline, CDR1 is SGHTA and CDR2 is FQGNSA. This CDR3 has 16 residues. The CDR3 DNA reads as TGTGCCAGCAGCTTCGGGGGAGGGGCCCTAAACTATGGCTACACCTTC. Amino acids: CASSFGGGALNYGYTF.

In this sample, this clone turned up once. CDR3 protein: CASSLDRFSTDTQYF. The CDR3 bases are TGTGCCAGCAGTCTTGACAGGTTCAGCACAGATACGCAGTATTTT. V gene TRBV4-2 combines with J gene TRBJ2-3; tentative D call: TRBD1 (6 bases). CDR1 LGHNA and CDR2 YNFKEQ come from the germline V gene. This CDR3 region has 15 residues. V lost 6 bases and J 0 bases, leaving 13 bases between the germline ends.

This clone came up a few times. The chain links TRBV19 to TRBJ1-3; 7 bases line up with TRBD1. With V trimmed by 2 bases and J by 0 bases, 1 base remained unmatched. The CDR3 length is 15 residues. Germline values: CDR1 LNHDA, CDR2 SQIVND (reference sequence). The CDR3 region is CASSIRDSSGNTIYF. Written as DNA, the CDR3 is TGTGCCAGTAGTATACGGGACAGCTCTGGAAACACCATATATTTT.

The chain uses TRBV5-1 and TRBJ1-5, with 7 nucleotides matching TRBD1. The CDR3 sequence is 14 residues long. The V gene end was trimmed by 0 bases and the J gene end by 8 bases; junction bases not matched to a gene: 5. CDR1 is SGHRS and CDR2 is YFSETQ in the germline V gene. The CDR3 bases are TGCGCCAGCAGCTTGGGAGGGGGCGAGGAGCCCCAGCATTTT. Translating gives CASSLGGGEEPQHF.

This chain connects TRBV7-9 to TRBJ1-4, with D perhaps TRBD1 (5 bases). The germline V gene encodes CDR1 SEHNR and CDR2 FQNEAQ (reference sequence). This CDR3 is built from 16 residues. Trimming shortened V by 0 bases and J by 7 bases, and 15 bases separated the two germline ends. CDR3 residues: CASSLASGARSEKLFF. The CDR3, as DNA: TGTGCCAGCAGCTTAGCGTCTGGGGCGCGGAGTGAAAAACTGTTTTTT.

The chain has TRBV6-6 and TRBJ1-6, with D unclear. Per germline, CDR1 MNHNY and CDR2 SVGAGI (reference sequence). The CDR3 contains 16 residues. V was shortened by 4 bases and J by 0 bases, with 10 bases between the two germline ends. For the CDR3, the DNA is TGTGCCAGCAGTTCCTCCATGAGCTCCTATAATTCACCCCTCCACTTT. Translated: CASSSSMSSYNSPLHF.

The chain is built from TRBV5-1 and TRBJ2-3, with 9 nucleotides matching TRBD1. V was pared by 4 bases and J by 3 bases, with 9 bases of the junction left unmatched. This CDR3 comprises 16 residues. CDR1 and CDR2 from the germline V gene are SGHRS and YFSETQ. The chain's CDR3 is CASSLLTGGSTDTQYF. DNA of the CDR3: TGCGCCAGCAGCCTACTGACAGGGGGGAGTACAGATACGCAGTATTTT.

The chain recombines TRBV27 with TRBJ1-5; 10 nucleotides match TRBD1. Trimming at V came to 6 bases and at J to 4 bases, leaving 9 bases not matched to a gene. The CDR3 consists of 16 residues. Germline V CDR1 and CDR2: MNHEY, SMNVEV (reference sequence). The DNA for the CDR3 is TGTGCCAGCAGCTCCGGGACAGGGGTAGGAAATCAGCCCCAGCATTTT. Translation gives CASSSGTGVGNQPQHF.

The V and J genes are TRBV11-3 and TRBJ2-4; the match to TRBD1 covers 9 bases. This CDR3 has 16 amino acids. The germline gives CDR1 SGHNT, CDR2 YENEEA. After removal of 1 base from V and 2 bases from J, the junction contained 3 bases not matched to a gene. In nucleotides, the CDR3 is TGTGCCAGCAGCTTAGGGGGGACAGGGTCCAAAAACATTCAGTACTTC. This encodes CASSLGGTGSKNIQYF.

The chain joins TRBV21-1 to TRBJ1-1; the table's TRBD1 call for D was not verified on the DNA. TRBV21-1 constitutes a pseudogene. There are 14 residues in the CDR3. CDR3 residues: CASSTRTGNTEAFF. The CDR3 bases are TGTGCCAGCAGCACACGGACAGGAAACACTGAAGCTTTCTTT.

This clone is medium-sized (0.01 to 0.1%) in the sample. This chain links TRBV13 with TRBJ1-1; 10 nucleotides match TRBD1. The trim removed 3 bases at V and 5 bases at J, leaving 6 bases unmatched. CDR3 length equals 15 residues. Germline CDR1 is PRHDT and CDR2 is FYEKMQ (reference sequence). DNA for the CDR3: TGTGCCAGCAGCTTCTCGGGACAGGGGTATACTGAAGCTTTCTTT. It translates to CASSFSGQGYTEAFF.

This clone came up once. This chain joins TRBV7-2 and TRBJ2-7; D may be TRBD2 (6 bases). Per germline, CDR1 SGHTA and CDR2 FQGNSA. The V end was cut by 4 bases, the J end by 0 bases, with 10 bases between. CDR3 length: 14 residues. CDR3 in amino acids: CASSYERVSYEQYF. CDR3 sequence (DNA): TGTGCCAGCAGCTATGAGCGGGTCTCCTACGAGCAGTACTTC.

The rearrangement uses TRBV4-1 and TRBJ2-1, with 13 bases identical to TRBD2. The CDR3 totals 19 residues. Trimming cost V 0 bases and J 6 bases; bases outside gene matches: 11. CDR1 and CDR2 from the germline V gene are MGHRA and YSYEKL. The CDR3 spells CASSQDARLAGGPLNEQFF. Written as DNA, the CDR3 is TGCGCCAGCAGCCAAGATGCACGACTAGCGGGGGGTCCCCTCAATGAGCAGTTCTTC.

The chain is built from TRBV2 and TRBJ1-5; D ambiguous. The germline gives CDR1 SNHLY, CDR2 FYNNEI. The CDR3 loop spans 14 amino acids. V lost 7 bases to trimming and J lost 5 bases, with 15 bases between them. The CDR3 loop is CASTSFRGDQPQHF. The CDR3 DNA reads as TGTGCCAGCACCTCGTTCCGGGGTGATCAGCCCCAGCATTTT.

The V gene is TRBV19, the J gene TRBJ2-7; weak D call: TRBD1 (6 bases). Germline values: CDR1 LNHDA, CDR2 SQIVND (reference sequence). This CDR3 has 18 amino acids. Trimming took off 5 bases at V and 0 bases at J, with 23 bases between the two ends. This CDR3 reads CASSGGLGRGDSSYEQYF. The CDR3 DNA reads TGTGCCAGTAGTGGGGGTCTGGGCAGGGGCGATTCCTCCTACGAGCAGTACTTC.